These 18 T cell receptor beta chains were all obtained from the same sample, sequenced in a study of tissue T cells after allogeneic stem cell transplantation. Using immunoSEQ multiplex PCR, the repertoire was profiled, and TCRdb retains in-frame clones only, with some absent. The repertoire holds about 6,800 clones, with about a third as singletons. Time point in this sample: mouse harvest day 14 after allogeneic transplant. Each mouse received 10^7 T-cell-depleted marrow cells plus 10^6 splenic CD5+ T cells by tail vein. The specimen was skin. These receptors came from a female BALB/c mouse given C57BL/6 T cells with graft-versus-host disease after an allogeneic hematopoietic cell transplant.

In its sample, this clone was seen a few times. Gene names denote mouse genes. The read is 1 residue too short to cover the CDR3 end, so that end is filled in from the germline J gene. This chain links TRBV1 with TRBJ1-2; 7 bases fit TRBD1. Trimming at V came to 3 bases and at J to 4 bases, leaving 5 bases not matched to a gene. Germline-derived CDR1 and CDR2 are NSQYPW and LRSPGD (reference sequence). The CDR3 runs 14 residues. The part of the CDR3 DNA that was read is TGCACCTGCAGTGCGCGGGACAGAGGCTCCGACTACACC. It is translated as CTCSARDRGSDYT. The entire CDR3 sequence reads CTCSARDRGSDYTF.

This clone rates as medium-sized. Any gene name here is a mouse gene name. The CDR3 goes on 1 residue after the read ends, and that part is filled in from the germline J gene. J is TRBJ1-4 and V is TRBV26; 9 positions agree with TRBD1. Germline lookup yields CDR1 KGHPV and CDR2 FQNQEV (reference sequence). The trim removed 4 bases at V and 5 bases at J, leaving 2 bases unmatched. The CDR3 length is 14 residues. The sequenced CDR3 bases are TGTGCCAGCAGTCCCGGGACAGGGAACGAAAGATTATTT. Translation gives CASSPGTGNERLF. In full, the CDR3 reads CASSPGTGNERLFF.

This clone came up a few times. Mouse gene names apply. The read ends 1 residue shy of where the CDR3 ends; the end is completed using the germline J gene. The rearrangement joins TRBV31 to TRBJ2-7; 7 bases are shared with TRBD2. There are 12 residues in the CDR3. Losses at the gene ends were 0 bases for V and 4 bases for J; bases not matched to a gene: 0. The V gene's germline CDR1 is GKSSPN and CDR2 SITVG. The CDR3 DNA, read in part, is TGTGCCTGGAGTCTACTGGGGTATGAACAGTAC. Translating it yields CAWSLLGYEQY. The complete CDR3 sequence is CAWSLLGYEQYF.

Only one count was recorded for this clone. Germline and genes here are mouse. Sequencing ends 1 residue short of the CDR3 end; the germline J gene provides the rest. The rearrangement links TRBV26 to TRBJ2-2, with 7 bases lining up with TRBD1. CDR3 size: 14 residues. V lost 5 bases and J lost 2; bases outside the gene matches: 2. CDR1 is KGHPV and CDR2 is FQNQEV in the germline V gene (reference sequence). CDR3 DNA (partial): TGTGCCAGCAGTTCGACAGGGAACACCGGGCAGCTCTAC. Amino acid sequence: CASSSTGNTGQLY. The CDR3 in full is CASSSTGNTGQLYF.

A few counts support this clone. These gene names are mouse names. The observed sequence ends 1 residue before the CDR3 terminus, with the missing tail filled in from the germline J gene. The chain carries TRBV16 and TRBJ2-1; D possibly matches TRBD1 or TRBD2 (5 bases each). Germline CDR1 reads SGHSA; CDR2 reads FRNQAP. V was pared by 0 bases and J by 0 bases, with 6 bases between. CDR3 length: 15 residues. The sequenced part of the CDR3 DNA is TGTGCAAGCAGCTTAGAAGGGGCTAACTATGCTGAGCAGTTC. Encoded protein: CASSLEGANYAEQF. The entire CDR3 sequence reads CASSLEGANYAEQFF.

In the case of this clone: Germline and genes here are mouse. The CDR3 end falls 1 residue outside the read, so it is completed with the germline J gene. The V call is TRBV29, the J call TRBJ2-1, with TRBD1 identical over 7 bases. Trimming removed 4 bases from V and 4 bases from J; junction bases left unmatched: 1. The germline CDR1 and CDR2 sequences are MSHET and SYDVDS. There are 13 residues in the CDR3. CDR3 sequence reads: CASSSGQYAEQFF. The DNA read from the CDR3 is TGTGCTAGCAGTTCGGGACAGTATGCTGAGCAGTTC.

On this clone: The genes and germline here are from mouse. The observed sequence ends 1 residue before the CDR3 terminus, with the missing tail filled in from the germline J gene. This chain links TRBV13-3 with TRBJ2-1, with 8 bases fitting TRBD2. The CDR3 covers 16 residues. CDR1 and CDR2 from the germline V gene are NNHDY and SYVADS. With V trimmed by 0 bases and J by 2 bases, 4 bases remained unmatched. The CDR3 bases that were read are TGTGCCAGCAGTGATGCGCTGGGGGGTCACTATGCTGAGCAGTTC. It is translated as CASSDALGGHYAEQF. From start to end, the CDR3 is CASSDALGGHYAEQFF.

Sample share makes this clone large. Gene names follow the mouse nomenclature. With the read ending 1 residue before the CDR3 end, the germline J gene is used to fill in that end. The chain carries TRBV26 and TRBJ1-2; TRBD1 matches at 8 bases. The CDR3 runs to 14 residues. The V gene end was trimmed by 4 bases and the J gene end by 4 bases; junction bases not matched to a gene: 5. Looked up from germline, CDR1 is KGHPV and CDR2 is FQNQEV (reference sequence). Partial CDR3 DNA: TGTGCCAGCAGTCGGACAGGGTGGGGCTCCGACTACACC. Residues: CASSRTGWGSDYT. The whole CDR3 is CASSRTGWGSDYTF.

By share, this clone ranks as medium-sized. The gene symbols are mouse symbols. The read ends 1 residue shy of where the CDR3 ends; the end is completed using the germline J gene. This sequence joins TRBV2 and TRBJ2-5; D may be TRBD1 (6 bases). CDR1 and CDR2 (germline): LGHNA, YSYQKL. The V end was cut by 1 base, the J end by 4 bases, with 9 bases between. The CDR3 loop spans 14 amino acids. CDR3: CASSQARGEDTQYF. The part of the CDR3 DNA that was read is TGTGCCAGCAGCCAAGCCAGGGGAGAAGACACCCAGTAC.

To note about this clone: Gene names and germline refer to mouse. The CDR3 DNA, read in part, is TGTGCCAGCAGGCTTGGGGGCTATGCTGAGCAGTTC. Protein sequence: CASRLGGYAEQF. The whole CDR3 sequence is CASRLGGYAEQFF. The rearrangement uses TRBV14 and TRBJ2-1; D is perhaps TRBD2 (6 bases). The read ends 1 residue before the CDR3 terminus; that terminus is restored from the germline J gene. Trimming shortened V by 5 bases and J by 3 bases, and 9 bases separated the two germline ends. The germline V gene has CDR1 SGHDT and CDR2 FRDEAV. The CDR3 has 13 amino acids. The complete variable domain, with remaining parts taken from reference TRBV14 and TRBJ2-1, reads EAGVTQSPRYAVLQEGQAVSFWCDPISGHDTLYWYQQPRDQGPQLLVYFRDEAVIDNSQLPSDRFSAVRPKGTNSTLKIQSAKQGDTATYLCASRLGGYAEQFFGPGTRLTVL.

Remarks on this clone: Gene names are the mouse ones. The CDR3 sequence: CASSPGVSYNSPLYF. The sequenced CDR3 bases are TGTGCCAGCAGTCCTGGGGTTTCCTATAATTCGCCCCTCTAC. The V gene is TRBV26, the J gene TRBJ1-6; D uncertain. The CDR3 end is not reached by the read, which stops 1 residue before it; the germline J gene fills it in. TRBJ1-6 is noted as an ORF with a role that remains uncertain. V lost 4 bases and J lost 0, with 7 bases in between. The CDR3 has 15 residues. CDR1 is KGHPV and CDR2 is FQNQEV in the germline V gene (reference sequence).

A note on this clone: Germline and genes: mouse. The CDR3 extends 1 residue past the end of the read, so its final part is completed from the germline J gene. Within the sample, other DNA sequences also encode this same CDR3. The chain joins TRBV26 to TRBJ2-7; 7 bases line up with TRBD2. The CDR3 totals 13 residues. Germline values: CDR1 KGHPV, CDR2 FQNQEV (reference sequence). With V trimmed by 3 bases and J by 4 bases, 3 bases remained unmatched. The CDR3 region is CASSLSGGYEQYF. Incomplete CDR3 DNA: TGTGCCAGCAGTCTCTCTGGGGGATATGAACAGTAC.

This clone is deemed medium-sized. Gene names are mouse gene names. The read halts 1 residue ahead of the CDR3 end, with the missing end drawn from the germline J gene. This chain connects TRBV26 to TRBJ1-1, with 9 nucleotides matching TRBD1. This CDR3 contains 15 residues. Germline loops: CDR1 KGHPV, CDR2 FQNQEV (reference sequence). Trimming cost V 0 bases and J 2 bases; bases outside gene matches: 1. Partial CDR3 DNA: TGTGCCAGCAGTCTGTCGGACAGGGGCAACACAGAAGTCTTC. Translating it yields CASSLSDRGNTEVF. The CDR3 reads in full as CASSLSDRGNTEVFF.

For this clone: Gene names and germline match the mouse. Sequencing ends 1 residue short of the CDR3 end; the germline J gene provides the rest. This rearrangement joins TRBV16 to TRBJ1-1; D is perhaps TRBD1 (5 bases). The CDR3 is 15 residues long. Germline CDR1 SGHSA, CDR2 FRNQAP. Trimming shortened V by 0 bases and J by 4 bases, and 12 bases separated the two germline ends. Partial CDR3 DNA: TGTGCAAGCAGCTTAGATGGGGGGGAGGGCACAGAAGTCTTC. Translating it yields CASSLDGGEGTEVF. The entire CDR3 sequence reads CASSLDGGEGTEVFF.

Comments on this clone: Gene names are the mouse ones. Read coverage stops 1 residue before the CDR3 terminus; the germline J gene supplies the remainder. This rearrangement joins TRBV1 to TRBJ1-3, with 10 nucleotides matching TRBD1. The CDR3 is made up of 17 amino acids. Trimming removed 0 bases from V and 2 bases from J; junction bases left unmatched: 4. CDR1 and CDR2 (germline): NSQYPW, LRSPGD (reference sequence). The covered CDR3 bases are TGCACCTGCAGTGCAGATGAGGGACAGGGGACTGGAAATACGCTCTAT. Protein sequence: CTCSADEGQGTGNTLY. The CDR3 reads in full as CTCSADEGQGTGNTLYF.

Within the sample, this clone is medium-sized (0.01 to 0.1%). Mouse gene names and germline throughout. Read sequence stops 1 residue before the CDR3 end, and the germline J gene provides the missing end. The chain couples TRBV1 to TRBJ2-5; D gene uncertain. Germline CDR1 NSQYPW, CDR2 LRSPGD (reference sequence). This CDR3 spans 13 amino acids. Deletions cut 3 bases from V and 0 bases from J, with 4 bases between. CDR3 sequence: CTCSAGNQDTQYF. The part of the CDR3 DNA that was read is TGCACCTGCAGTGCCGGGAACCAAGACACCCAGTAC.

Regarding this clone: Mouse gene names apply. The read ends 1 residue shy of where the CDR3 ends; the end is completed using the germline J gene. J is TRBJ1-4 and V is TRBV1, with D unclear. Trimming stripped 0 bases from V and 0 bases from J, with 8 bases between. The CDR3 length is 16 residues. The V gene's germline CDR1 is NSQYPW and CDR2 LRSPGD (reference sequence). The sequenced CDR3 bases are TGCACCTGCAGTGCAGATCGACGGTTTTCCAACGAAAGATTATTT. Translated: CTCSADRRFSNERLF. The entire CDR3 reads CTCSADRRFSNERLFF.

The table lists this clone with a few counts. Gene names follow the mouse nomenclature. The observed sequence ends 1 residue before the CDR3 terminus, with the missing tail filled in from the germline J gene. The sample has other DNA sequences that encode this CDR3 too. The chain employs TRBV26 and TRBJ2-7; no reliable D call. Between the trimmed V and J ends, which lost 3 bases and 4 bases, there was a span of 7 bases. Germline-derived CDR1 and CDR2 are KGHPV and FQNQEV (reference sequence). This CDR3 is built from 12 residues. The sequenced part of the CDR3 DNA is TGTGCCAGCAGTCTCATAAGTTATGAACAGTAC. This translates into CASSLISYEQY. The entire CDR3 protein reads CASSLISYEQYF.